This T cell receptor beta chain was sequenced during a study of glioma-infiltrating T cells after dendritic cell vaccination. V gave up 5 bases and J gave up 9 bases; unmatched junction bases: 9. CDR3 length: 14 amino acids. From germline, CDR1 is MNHNS and CDR2 SASEGT. Up to 2 ug genomic DNA was used for TCRB CDR3 amplification. Assay used: immunoSEQ multiplex PCR; TCRdb lists only in-frame clones, some missing. Among 75,000 to 95,000 clones, 75% to 90% were seen once, and the ten largest hold 2.1%. Stated time point: after dendritic cell vaccination, including at tumor progression/relapse. This clone appeared a few times.

The receptor was isolated from a human donor with glioblastoma. Sequences were derived from blood, sampled after dendritic cell vaccination. V usage is TRBV6-1 and J usage is TRBJ1-5; 8 bases match TRBD1. For the CDR3, the DNA is TGTGCCAGCAGTAGTTATCAGGGGGCTTCGCCCCAGCATTTT. Protein product: CASSSYQGASPQHF.